What follows are 32 T cell receptor beta chains derived from one specimen sequenced in a study of OX40 agonist ivuxolimab in advanced cancers. Profiling relied on immunoSEQ multiplex PCR, and the TCRdb table lists in-frame clones only, not all of them. The sample shows tens of thousands of clones, roughly nine tenths of them seen only once. Sequenced material: CD4+ or CD8+ T cells sorted from blood, taken in a trial of the OX40 agonist ivuxolimab. The receptors come from an adult with an advanced solid tumor such as melanoma, head and neck, liver or kidney cancer.

The rearrangement uses TRBV29-1 and TRBJ2-7; possible D gene TRBD1, 6 bases. From germline, CDR1 is SQVTM and CDR2 ANQGSEA. The length of the CDR3 is 11 residues. V lost 6 bases and J lost 5, with 11 bases in between. Here the CDR3 DNA reads TGCAGCGTAGAAACAGGGAACGAGCAGTACTTC. Its translation is CSVETGNEQYF.

The chain joins TRBV7-8 to TRBJ2-1, with D hard to call. Per the germline V gene, CDR1 is SGHVS and CDR2 is FQNEAQ. Trimming took off 5 bases at V and 2 bases at J, with 7 bases between the two ends. The CDR3 contains 13 residues. CDR3 sequence reads: CASSVRTYNEQFF. DNA for the CDR3: TGTGCCAGCAGCGTTCGGACCTACAATGAGCAGTTCTTC.

The rearrangement joins TRBV18 to TRBJ2-6, with a tentative D call TRBD1 (5 bases). The length of the CDR3 is 17 residues. From germline, CDR1 is KGHSH and CDR2 LQKENI. Trimming cost V 4 bases and J 0 bases, with 13 bases left between them. This CDR3 reads CASSRAQGDSGANVLTF. In DNA, the CDR3 is TGTGCCAGCTCACGTGCCCAGGGTGACTCTGGGGCCAACGTCCTGACTTTC.

This sequence joins TRBV19 and TRBJ2-3; 11 bases map to TRBD2. Trimming at V came to 1 base and at J to 4 bases, leaving 7 bases not matched to a gene. Germline V gene data show CDR1 as LNHDA and CDR2 as SQIVND (reference sequence). The CDR3 is 17 amino acids. CDR3 residues: CASSIASLAGGPDTQYF. CDR3 DNA sequence: TGTGCCAGTAGTATAGCTTCCCTAGCGGGGGGCCCAGATACGCAGTATTTT. Full variable domain (remainder filled in from reference TRBV19 and TRBJ2-3): DGGITQSPKYLFRKEGQNVTLSCEQNLNHDAMYWYRQDPGQGLRLIYYSQIVNDFQKGDIAEGYSVSREKKESFPLTVTSAQKNPTAFYLCASSIASLAGGPDTQYFGPGTRLTVL.

This clone was recorded only once. The V call is TRBV7-2, the J call TRBJ2-1; 7 nucleotides line up with TRBD1. J was trimmed by 5 bases and V by 5 bases; bases with no gene match: 9. The CDR3 sequence is 15 residues long. Germline V CDR1 and CDR2: SGHTA, FQGNSA. The CDR3 here is CASSPYRTGHNEQFF. DNA for the CDR3: TGTGCCAGCAGCCCCTACAGGACAGGACACAATGAGCAGTTCTTC.

The V and J genes are TRBV6-4 and TRBJ2-1, with a possible D match to TRBD1 (5 bases). V lost 2 bases and J lost 11, with 13 bases in between. The CDR3 covers 13 residues. Germline CDR1 MRHNA, CDR2 SNTAGT. The CDR3 DNA follows: TGTGCCAGCAGTGACCTCCTATGGGGCCAGCAGTTCTTC. Translating it yields CASSDLLWGQQFF.

The chain uses TRBV6-1 and TRBJ2-3; the match to TRBD2 covers 8 bases. CDR3 length equals 16 residues. V was clipped by 4 bases and J by 1 base; unmatched bases: 7. The germline CDR1 and CDR2 sequences are MNHNS and SASEGT. The CDR3 spells CASSASTGLGTDTQYF. The CDR3 DNA reads as TGTGCCAGCAGTGCCAGCACGGGACTAGGCACAGATACGCAGTATTTT.

The rearrangement links TRBV19 to TRBJ2-1, with D hard to call. V dropped 5 bases and J dropped 8 bases, with 16 bases sitting between them. This CDR3 has 14 amino acids. Germline V lookup: CDR1 LNHDA, CDR2 SQIVND (reference sequence). CDR3 in amino acids: CASSPAMGGHEQFF. For the CDR3, the DNA is TGTGCCAGTAGTCCGGCCATGGGTGGGCATGAGCAGTTCTTC.

The chain employs TRBV6-1 and TRBJ2-1; no clear D. Looked up from germline, CDR1 is MNHNS and CDR2 is SASEGT. The V gene lost 3 bases and the J gene lost 7 bases, with 7 bases spanning the gap. There are 12 residues in the CDR3. CDR3 amino acids: CASSEVWNEQFF. The CDR3 DNA is TGTGCCAGCAGTGAGGTTTGGAATGAGCAGTTCTTC.

The J gene is TRBJ2-5, the V gene TRBV7-3, with D perhaps matching TRBD2 (6 bases). The germline V gene encodes CDR1 SGHTA and CDR2 FQGTGA. Trimming stripped 3 bases from V and 5 bases from J, with 16 bases between. CDR3 length: 15 amino acids. CDR3 DNA: TGTGCCAGCAGCTTTATCGGGGGACCCACGGAGACCCAGTACTTC. Protein sequence: CASSFIGGPTETQYF.

The chain has TRBV5-1 and TRBJ1-2, with 7 bases aligning to TRBD1. The J segment lost 8 bases and the V segment lost 4 bases, leaving 11 bases of the junction unmatched. This CDR3 is 14 amino acids long. Germline V gene lookup returns CDR1 SGHRS and CDR2 YFSETQ. CDR3 loop: CASSPRGQDGGYTF. The CDR3, as DNA: TGCGCCAGCAGCCCCCGAGGACAGGACGGCGGCTACACCTTC.

This chain uses TRBV7-6 with TRBJ1-5, with 7 bases matching TRBD1. V trimming: 4 bases; J trimming: 5 bases; junction bases outside the gene matches: 5. Looked up from germline, CDR1 is SGHVS and CDR2 is FNYEAQ. The CDR3 totals 14 residues. The CDR3 bases are TGTGCCAGCAGCTCGACAGGGATCGATCAGCCCCAGCATTTT. This translates into CASSSTGIDQPQHF.

About this clone itself: The sample has other DNA sequences that encode this CDR3 too. CDR3 sequence: CASSLGQGGTEAFF. As DNA, the CDR3 is TGCGCCAGCAGCTTGGGACAGGGTGGAACTGAAGCTTTCTTT. The chain joins TRBV5-1 to TRBJ1-1; 7 bases align to TRBD1. V shed 0 bases and J 5 bases; nucleotides not matched to a gene: 4. The length of the CDR3 is 14 residues. CDR1 and CDR2 from the germline V gene are SGHRS and YFSETQ.

This clone was detected a few times. This chain connects TRBV20-1 to TRBJ1-2; tentatively, D is TRBD1 (6 bases). CDR1 is DFQATT, CDR2 SNEGSKA, per germline (reference sequence). Between the trimmed V and J ends, which lost 4 bases and 11 bases, there was a span of 14 bases. This CDR3 comprises 11 residues. This CDR3 reads CSANPDREYTF. CDR3 nucleotides: TGCAGTGCTAACCCGGACAGAGAATACACCTTC.

The chain employs TRBV7-8 and TRBJ1-3; tentatively, D is TRBD1 (6 bases). Per the germline V gene, CDR1 is SGHVS and CDR2 is FQNEAQ. The V and J ends lost 1 base and 0 bases respectively, with 10 bases between them. This CDR3 is 16 amino acids long. For the CDR3, the DNA is TGTGCCAGCAGCTTAGTCAGACAGGCCTCTGGAAACACCATATATTTT. Translated: CASSLVRQASGNTIYF.

V usage is TRBV27 and J usage is TRBJ2-7; D remains ambiguous. V shed 5 bases and J shed 0 bases, with 14 bases lying between them. This CDR3 has 15 residues. Germline CDR1 and CDR2: MNHEY and SMNVEV (reference sequence). The CDR3 sequence is CASSPLRVISYEQYF. In DNA, the CDR3 is TGTGCCAGCAGTCCTCTAAGGGTTATCTCCTACGAGCAGTACTTC.

This chain links TRBV28 with TRBJ2-3; 16 nucleotides align to TRBD2. The CDR3 sequence is 18 residues long. With V trimmed by 5 bases and J by 2 bases, 7 bases remained unmatched. Germline V gene sequence: CDR1 MDHEN, CDR2 SYDVKM. The CDR3 protein is CASSPGTSGGASTDTQYF. The CDR3 coding sequence is TGTGCCAGCAGTCCGGGGACTAGCGGGGGGGCCTCCACAGATACGCAGTATTTT.

The chain carries TRBV20-1 and TRBJ1-1; D is unclear. Trimming removed 8 bases at V and 7 bases at J, with 14 bases between. The germline V gene has CDR1 DFQATT and CDR2 SNEGSKA (reference sequence). The CDR3 runs to 11 residues. In DNA form, the CDR3 reads TGCAGTCCTGAAGTTTGGGGTGAAGCTTTCTTT. It translates to CSPEVWGEAFF.

The rearrangement joins TRBV4-1 to TRBJ2-2, with D unclear. Trimming left V 4 bases short and J 1 base short, with 13 bases between. Germline CDR1 MGHRA, CDR2 YSYEKL. This CDR3 contains 16 residues. The CDR3 sequence is CASSLRGQVNTGELFF. The DNA for the CDR3 is TGCGCCAGCAGCCTCCGTGGGCAGGTGAACACCGGGGAGCTGTTTTTT.

The chain couples TRBV7-6 to TRBJ2-5; D unclear. TRBJ2-7 matches the DNA end more closely, so the J call is doubtful. CDR3 length: 15 residues. Germline V gives CDR1 SGHVS, CDR2 FNYEAQ. The CDR3 DNA follows: TGTGCCAGCAGCTTAGAGTGGACGAGTTCCTACGAGCAGTACTTC. Its protein product is CASSLEWTSSYEQYF.

The rearrangement joins TRBV2 to TRBJ2-1; D unresolved. CDR1 and CDR2 from the germline V gene are SNHLY and FYNNEI. The CDR3 contains 15 residues. With 5 bases removed from V and 6 bases from J, the gap between germline ends came to 17 bases. The CDR3 DNA reads TGTGCCAGCAGTCAAACACCTTCGCGTAGCAATGAGCAGTTCTTC. Residues: CASSQTPSRSNEQFF.

The rearrangement links TRBV9 to TRBJ1-3; 7 nucleotides agree with TRBD1. The CDR3 has 19 residues. Unmatched junction bases numbered 12, after V lost 0 bases and J lost 0 bases. Germline V gene lookup returns CDR1 SGDLS and CDR2 YYNGEE. CDR3 coding DNA: TGTGCCAGCAGCGTAGGGGCCCGACAGGGCAGAAGCTCTGGAAACACCATATATTTT. The encoded protein is CASSVGARQGRSSGNTIYF.

To note about this clone: In the same sample, other DNA sequences code for this CDR3. The chain couples TRBV7-9 to TRBJ2-3, with D possibly matching TRBD1 (8 bases). Germline values: CDR1 SEHNR, CDR2 FQNEAQ (reference sequence). CDR3 length equals 15 residues. Deletions cut 5 bases from V and 3 bases from J, with 15 bases between. The CDR3 DNA follows: TGTGCCAGCAGCCGTACAGGGGGAGGGACAGATACGCAGTATTTT. Translation: CASSRTGGGTDTQYF.

This clone was seen a few times. Other DNA sequences from this sample encode an identical CDR3 as well. The chain is built from TRBV7-3 and TRBJ1-6, with 9 bases lining up with TRBD1. This CDR3 spans 14 amino acids. The V gene's germline CDR1 is SGHTA and CDR2 FQGTGA. V lost 1 base to trimming and J lost 9 bases; unmatched junction nucleotides: 1. For the CDR3, the DNA is TGTGCCAGCAGCTTAAAGGGACAGGGTTCACCCCTCCACTTT. Amino acids: CASSLKGQGSPLHF.

The chain carries TRBV4-2 and TRBJ2-3, with 9 bases aligning to TRBD1. V lost 0 bases and J lost 1; bases outside the gene matches: 5. The germline gives CDR1 LGHNA, CDR2 YNFKEQ. The CDR3 length is 17 residues. The CDR3 here is CASSQETGGVGTDTQYF. Here the CDR3 DNA reads TGTGCCAGCAGCCAAGAGACAGGGGGGGTGGGCACAGATACGCAGTATTTT.

V and J are TRBV7-9 and TRBJ2-7; possibly TRBD1 for D (6 bases). The CDR3 length is 18 residues. CDR1 and CDR2 (germline): SEHNR, FQNEAQ (reference sequence). V lost 1 base, J lost 2 bases, and 21 bases lay in between. The CDR3 sequence is CASSLDAIQGRFPYEQYF. The CDR3 coding sequence is TGTGCCAGCAGCTTAGATGCTATCCAGGGGCGATTTCCCTACGAGCAGTACTTC. Complete variable domain (other parts from reference TRBV7-9 and TRBJ2-7): DTGVSQNPRHKITKRGQNVTFRCDPISEHNRLYWYRQTLGQGPEFLTYFQNEAQLEKSRLLSDRFSAERPKGSFSTLEIQRTEQGDSAMYLCASSLDAIQGRFPYEQYFGPGTRLTVT.

This clone was seen once. This chain joins TRBV19 and TRBJ2-1, with D unclear. V was shortened by 4 bases and J by 0 bases, with 16 bases between the two germline ends. The germline CDR1 and CDR2 sequences are LNHDA and SQIVND (reference sequence). The CDR3 sequence is 17 residues long. Here the CDR3 reads CASSRLRPSSSYNEQFF. The CDR3 nucleotides are TGTGCCAGTAGTAGGCTGAGACCCTCGAGCTCCTACAATGAGCAGTTCTTC. The full variable domain, completed using reference TRBV19 and TRBJ2-1, is DGGITQSPKYLFRKEGQNVTLSCEQNLNHDAMYWYRQDPGQGLRLIYYSQIVNDFQKGDIAEGYSVSREKKESFPLTVTSAQKNPTAFYLCASSRLRPSSSYNEQFFGPGTRLTVL.

The chain links TRBV15 to TRBJ2-3, with 10 nucleotides matching TRBD1. The J segment lost 3 bases and the V segment lost 3 bases, leaving 9 bases of the junction unmatched. The CDR3 runs 17 residues. Germline-derived CDR1 and CDR2 are LNHNV and YYDKDF (reference sequence). This CDR3 reads CATSRDRGVWFTDTQYF. The CDR3 nucleotides read TGTGCCACCAGCAGGGACAGGGGGGTCTGGTTTACAGATACGCAGTATTTT. The complete variable domain, with remaining parts taken from reference TRBV15 and TRBJ2-3, reads DAMVIQNPRYQVTQFGKPVTLSCSQTLNHNVMYWYQQKSSQAPKLLFHYYDKDFNNEADTPDNFQSRRPNTSFCFLDIRSPGLGDTAMYLCATSRDRGVWFTDTQYFGPGTRLTVL.

The chain carries TRBV7-7 and TRBJ1-1; perhaps TRBD1 as D (5 bases). CDR3 length: 13 amino acids. Looked up from germline, CDR1 is SSHAT and CDR2 is FNYEAQ (reference sequence). V gave up 5 bases and J gave up 7 bases, with 14 bases separating them. The CDR3 region is CASSAHIRGEAFF. The CDR3 nucleotides read TGTGCCAGCAGCGCCCACATTAGGGGTGAAGCTTTCTTT.

This clone was seen only once. V usage is TRBV4-2 and J usage is TRBJ2-5; possible D gene TRBD1, 5 bases. V lost 0 bases, J lost 4 bases, and 9 bases lay in between. This CDR3 spans 14 amino acids. CDR1 and CDR2 from the germline V gene are LGHNA and YNFKEQ. The CDR3 region is CASSQDLGPETQYF. The CDR3 bases are TGTGCCAGCAGCCAAGACTTGGGGCCAGAGACCCAGTACTTC.

The chain recombines TRBV6-5 with TRBJ2-3; 11 nucleotides match TRBD1. Per the germline V gene, CDR1 is MNHEY and CDR2 is SVGAGI. V lost 6 bases and J lost 6; bases outside the gene matches: 8. The CDR3 is made up of 15 amino acids. DNA for the CDR3: TGTGCCAGCAGCGGGTCGGGACAGGGGGAGGATACGCAGTATTTT. The encoded protein is CASSGSGQGEDTQYF.

This clone was seen only a few times. The chain couples TRBV30 to TRBJ1-6; possibly TRBD1 for D (6 bases). Germline V gene lookup returns CDR1 GTSNPN and CDR2 SVGIG (reference sequence). Trimming cost V 5 bases and J 7 bases, with 12 bases left between them. The CDR3 contains 13 residues. The CDR3 DNA follows: TGTGCCTGGGACAGGTTTGGGAATTCACCCCTCCACTTT. This gives the protein CAWDRFGNSPLHF.